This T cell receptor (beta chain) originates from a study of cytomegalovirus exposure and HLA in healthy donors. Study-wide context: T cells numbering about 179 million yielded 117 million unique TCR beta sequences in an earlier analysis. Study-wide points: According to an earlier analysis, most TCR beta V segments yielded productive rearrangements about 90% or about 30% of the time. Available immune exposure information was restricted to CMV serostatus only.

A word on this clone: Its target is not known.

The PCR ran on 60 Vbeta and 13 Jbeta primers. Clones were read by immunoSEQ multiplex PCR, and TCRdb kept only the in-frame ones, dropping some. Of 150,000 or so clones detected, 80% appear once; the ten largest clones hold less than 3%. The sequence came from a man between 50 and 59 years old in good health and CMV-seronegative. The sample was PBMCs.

CDR3 amino acids: CASSDSPDRGVNEQFF. The CDR3 DNA sequence: TGTGCCAGCAGTGACTCGCCGGACAGGGGGGTCAATGAGCAGTTCTTC. The chain recombines TRBV6-4 with TRBJ2-1, with TRBD1 matching over 10 bases. Trimming cost V 0 bases and J 6 bases; bases outside gene matches: 5. The CDR3 length is 16 residues. Germline V lookup: CDR1 MRHNA, CDR2 SNTAGT.